Listed below are T cell receptor beta chains from one sample, sequenced in a study of blood T cell repertoires in COVID-19. Clones were sequenced by immunoSEQ multiplex PCR, and TCRdb holds only the in-frame ones, with some missing. The sample carries around 250,000 clones, 70% to 90% recorded once. Sequenced input: peripheral blood. The receptor source for this set is a woman aged 65 to 85 with active or convalescent COVID-19. CDR3s include the opening cysteine and the closing phenylalanine or tryptophan. Each record gives: D gene, V gene, CDR3 protein. A D gene is named only where the DNA matches it firmly.

. TRBV4-1 CASSQEGRFAEAFF
TRBD1 TRBV10-3 CAISAIRGTAEAFF
TRBD1 TRBV10-2 CASKDRVHTGELFF
. TRBV2 CASGPSSVSGNTIYF
. TRBV9 CASSGGLTNQPQHF
. TRBV5-5 CASSAEVRASEGTDTQYF
TRBD2 TRBV6-5 CASSYLLAGEQFF
. TRBV19 CASSILAYNQPQHF
. TRBV24-1 CATSDVNQPQHF
. TRBV4-3 CASSQDRGGEAFF
TRBD1 TRBV18 CASSPLRGPGEQFF
TRBD1 TRBV19 CASSAEGGKNSPLHF
. TRBV9 CASSVGPLTGELFF
. TRBV6-4 CASAPQGGGEQFF
. TRBV7-3 CASSLGQFEQPQHF
. TRBV3-1/TRBV3-2 CASSQGTPAKLFF
TRBD1 TRBV10-3 CAISFDRGDTIYF
TRBD1 TRBV29-1 CSVSLGTAYNEQFF
TRBD1 TRBV7-2 CASSLEEDRFTEAFF
TRBD2 TRBV5-1 CASSLLAGRDYEQYF
. TRBV7-2 CASTTLGEQFF
TRBD2 TRBV3-1/TRBV3-2 CASRTSGGSDEQFF
TRBD1 TRBV7-2 CASRPMTGGFGYTF
. TRBV7-2 CASSLGGIQGANIEKLFF
TRBD2 TRBV4-3 CASSLHSGGALETQYF
. TRBV5-1 CASSRTGPQTYEKLFF
TRBD1 TRBV20-1 CSASPGTGGRRGQYF
. TRBV3-1/TRBV3-2 CASSWGLQGEKLFF
. TRBV6-2/TRBV6-3 CASSYGQRFTDTQYF
. TRBV4-1 CASGGADTIYF